These 10 T cell receptor beta chains were all obtained from the same sample, sequenced in a study of cytomegalovirus exposure and HLA in healthy donors. PCR primers comprised 60 Vbeta and 13 Jbeta primers. The table came from immunoSEQ multiplex PCR; TCRdb's copy has only in-frame clones and leaves some out. Here the sample spans over 65,000 clones, 75% to 90% being singletons. The specimen sequenced was PBMCs. These receptor sequences come from a human donor in good health.

The J gene is TRBJ1-5, the V gene TRBV6-5; D ambiguous. Per the germline V gene, CDR1 is MNHEY and CDR2 is SVGAGI. V was shortened by 5 bases and J by 4 bases, with 12 bases between the two germline ends. The CDR3 runs 14 residues. The CDR3: CASSGGSKNQPQHF. DNA of the CDR3: TGTGCCAGCAGTGGAGGATCGAAGAATCAGCCCCAGCATTTT.

The V gene is TRBV19, the J gene TRBJ2-1; TRBD2 matches 8 bases. V was clipped by 2 bases and J by 10 bases; unmatched bases: 10. Germline values: CDR1 LNHDA, CDR2 SQIVND (reference sequence). This CDR3 is built from 15 residues. The CDR3 spells CASSITPGGVGEQFF. CDR3 in DNA: TGTGCCAGTAGTATAACCCCCGGGGGGGTCGGGGAGCAGTTCTTC. Variable domain in full (rest from reference TRBV19 and TRBJ2-1): DGGITQSPKYLFRKEGQNVTLSCEQNLNHDAMYWYRQDPGQGLRLIYYSQIVNDFQKGDIAEGYSVSREKKESFPLTVTSAQKNPTAFYLCASSITPGGVGEQFFGPGTRLTVL.

V and J are TRBV28 and TRBJ2-5; D is uncertain. The end of the DNA aligns better with TRBJ2-7, so the J call may be wrong. The CDR3 has 14 amino acids. The germline CDR1 and CDR2 sequences are MDHEN and SYDVKM. The CDR3 sequence: CASSLFPIPYEQYF. DNA for the CDR3: TGTGCCAGCAGTTTATTCCCGATTCCTTACGAGCAGTACTTC.

The chain recombines TRBV6-4 with TRBJ1-1; a weak D match, TRBD1 (6 bases). V lost 6 bases, J lost 5 bases, and 13 bases lay in between. Looked up from germline, CDR1 is MRHNA and CDR2 is SNTAGT. The CDR3 contains 13 residues. Here the CDR3 reads CASSFEGETEAFF. The CDR3, as DNA: TGTGCCAGCAGCTTCGAGGGGGAGACTGAAGCTTTCTTT.

The rearrangement links TRBV7-9 to TRBJ1-5, with D uncertain. CDR3 length: 16 amino acids. Trimming stripped 1 base from V and 7 bases from J, with 17 bases between. In germline, CDR1 is SEHNR, CDR2 FQNEAQ (reference sequence). The CDR3 DNA sequence: TGTGCCAGCAGCTTAGTAATAAGACAACCGGCCCAGCCCCAGCATTTT. Protein product: CASSLVIRQPAQPQHF.

This clone was picked up a small number of times. The chain couples TRBV5-4 to TRBJ1-6; D possibly corresponds to TRBD1 (5 bases). Germline CDR1 and CDR2: SGHNT and YYREEE (reference sequence). V was cut by 0 bases and J by 8 bases, with 15 bases left in between. CDR3 length: 16 residues. The CDR3 DNA sequence: TGTGCCAGCAGCTTGGGACCCGACAGTAACGATTCACCCCTCCACTTT. Amino acid sequence: CASSLGPDSNDSPLHF.

The CDR3, as DNA: TGTGCCAGCAGCTTTGATGAGGGGGTGGGGACCCAGTACTTC. It codes for CASSFDEGVGTQYF. This sequence joins TRBV7-2 and TRBJ2-5, with D maybe TRBD1 (6 bases). Germline assignment: CDR1 SGHTA and CDR2 FQGNSA. The CDR3 has 14 residues. Trimming took 3 bases from V and 7 from J, leaving 15 bases between them.

This chain connects TRBV5-1 to TRBJ2-7, with TRBD1 matching over 8 bases. In germline, CDR1 is SGHRS, CDR2 YFSETQ. V lost 4 bases, J lost 3 bases, and 9 bases stayed unmatched. The CDR3 extends over 15 amino acids. This chain's CDR3 is CASSLGTGNYYEQYF. As DNA, the CDR3 is TGCGCCAGCAGCCTGGGGACAGGCAATTACTACGAGCAGTACTTC.

This chain uses TRBV5-1 with TRBJ2-6; D possibly corresponds to TRBD2 (6 bases). Trimming removed 2 bases at V and 2 bases at J, with 8 bases between. Germline loops: CDR1 SGHRS, CDR2 YFSETQ. This CDR3 has 15 amino acids. In DNA form, the CDR3 reads TGCGCCAGCAGCTTTGGAGGGACTGGGGCCAACGTCCTGACTTTC. This gives the protein CASSFGGTGANVLTF.

This sequence joins TRBV19 and TRBJ1-5, with D possibly being TRBD1 (5 bases). Trimming shortened V by 9 bases and J by 3 bases, and 15 bases separated the two germline ends. Looked up from germline, CDR1 is LNHDA and CDR2 is SQIVND (reference sequence). The CDR3 extends over 14 amino acids. In nucleotides, the CDR3 is TGTGCCAGCCGGCCCGGGGGATCCAATCAGCCCCAGCATTTT. Translating gives CASRPGGSNQPQHF.